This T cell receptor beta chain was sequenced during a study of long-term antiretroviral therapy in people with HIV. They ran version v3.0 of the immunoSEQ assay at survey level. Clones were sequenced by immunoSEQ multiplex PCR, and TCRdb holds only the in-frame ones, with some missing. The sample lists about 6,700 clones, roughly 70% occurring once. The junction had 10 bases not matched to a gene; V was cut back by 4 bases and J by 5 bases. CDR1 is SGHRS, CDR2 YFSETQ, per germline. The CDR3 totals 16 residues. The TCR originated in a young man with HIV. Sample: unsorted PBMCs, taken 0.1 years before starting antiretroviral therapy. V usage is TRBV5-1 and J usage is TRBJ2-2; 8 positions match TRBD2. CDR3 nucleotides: TGCGCCAGCAGCCCGCAAGCGGGGGCGGGTACCGGGGAGCTGTTTTTT. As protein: CASSPQAGAGTGELFF.